Listed here are 5 T cell receptor beta chains from one sample, sequenced in a study of Ad26.COV2.S vaccination and SARS-CoV-2 variants. Clones were sequenced by immunoSEQ multiplex PCR, and TCRdb holds only the in-frame ones, with some missing. In the table there are nearly 95,000 clones, approximately 82% of which are singletons. This specimen was peripheral blood, taken after recovery from COVID-19. The receptors were gathered from a human donor who had recovered from COVID-19.

As DNA, the CDR3 is TGTGCCAGCAGTACACGCCGCGACAGGGACACTGAAGCTTTCTTT. Translated, it gives CASSTRRDRDTEAFF. This chain uses TRBV6-5 with TRBJ1-1; 7 bases match TRBD1. CDR1 MNHEY and CDR2 SVGAGI come from the germline V gene. The CDR3 spans 15 residues. Trimming cost V 5 bases and J 3 bases; bases outside gene matches: 9.

The chain is built from TRBV6-5 and TRBJ2-7; D call uncertain. There are 12 residues in the CDR3. CDR1 is MNHEY and CDR2 is SVGAGI in the germline V gene. V was trimmed by 7 bases and J by 0 bases, leaving 7 bases between them. As DNA, the CDR3 is TGTGCCAGCAACCAGGACTCCTACGAGCAGTACTTC. It is translated as CASNQDSYEQYF.

This chain connects TRBV19 to TRBJ2-6; D not certain. The CDR3 has 16 amino acids. Looked up from germline, CDR1 is LNHDA and CDR2 is SQIVND (reference sequence). The V gene lost 3 bases and the J gene lost 2 bases, with 11 bases spanning the gap. The CDR3: CASSMGGRAGANVLTF. The CDR3 coding sequence is TGTGCCAGTAGTATGGGCGGAAGAGCTGGGGCCAACGTCCTGACTTTC.

The genes are TRBV4-3 and TRBJ1-2; 8 positions agree with TRBD1. With 1 base clipped from V and 7 bases from J, the junction kept 8 bases outside the gene matches. Per the germline V gene, CDR1 is LGHNA and CDR2 is YSLEER. The CDR3 is made up of 15 amino acids. The CDR3 here is CASSQGLDQGAGYTF. CDR3 DNA sequence: TGCGCCAGCAGCCAAGGTTTGGATCAGGGGGCTGGCTACACCTTC.

The chain employs TRBV4-2 and TRBJ1-4; D remains ambiguous. V was trimmed by 4 bases and J by 8 bases, leaving 17 bases between them. The length of the CDR3 is 15 residues. Germline values: CDR1 LGHNA, CDR2 YNFKEQ. The chain's CDR3 is CASSPTRGSREKLFF. The CDR3 DNA reads as TGTGCCAGCAGCCCGACACGGGGATCGCGGGAAAAACTGTTTTTT.